This T cell receptor (beta chain) was identified in a study of blood T cell repertoires in COVID-19. Study-wide context: COVID-19 samples, acute and convalescent, were from the United States, Italy and Spain.

Generated by immunoSEQ multiplex PCR, the TCRdb table keeps only in-frame clones and is missing some. This table has 95,000 to 110,000 clones, approximately 84% appearing once. J lost 14 bases, V lost 3 bases, and 22 bases had no gene match. CDR1 SGHDN and CDR2 FVKESK come from the germline V gene. CDR3 length equals 17 residues. The V gene is TRBV14, the J gene TRBJ2-5, with 9 bases identical to TRBD1. The clonotype was recovered from a man aged 55 to 70 with acute or convalescent COVID-19. Sequenced sample: peripheral blood. The CDR3 bases are TGTGCCAGCAGCCATCTTGACACACTGACAGGGGGGACATGGTATTACTTC. Translating gives CASSHLDTLTGGTWYYF. Filled out from reference TRBV14 and TRBJ2-5, the complete variable domain reads EAGVTQFPSHSVIEKGQTVTLRCDPISGHDNLYWYRRVMGKEIKFLLHFVKESKQDESGMPNNRFLAERTGGTYSTLKVQPAELEDSGVYFCASSHLDTLTGGTWYYFGPGTRLLVL.